The T cell receptor (beta chain) under discussion was sequenced for a study of T cells in Graves' hyperthyroidism and ophthalmopathy. At the level of the study: At initial diagnosis, before any treatment had begun, peripheral blood was obtained.

CDR1 is KGHSH, CDR2 LQKENI, per germline. Trimming shortened V by 3 bases and J by 1 base, and 12 bases separated the two germline ends. CDR3 length equals 15 residues. Authors of the study amplified TCR beta CDR3 regions from RNA transcripts. Using the HTBI primer set, a first-round RT-PCR was run on the TCR CDR3. TCRdb redid the calling of the multiplex PCR reads with MiXCR, one entry per CDR3 protein. The sample consists of some 300,000 distinct CDR3 sequences, approximately 18% of them appearing once. This clonotype was seen only a few times. Exclusion of patients followed from uncontrolled infection, other autoimmune disease, pregnancy or lactation.

The sequence derives from a man aged 50 or older with Graves' ophthalmopathy. Sample: blood. The chain is built from TRBV18 and TRBJ1-1, with D perhaps matching TRBD1 (5 bases). CDR3 protein: CASSPGKGPNTEAFF. The CDR3 nucleotides read TGTGCCAGCTCACCGGGGAAGGGGCCGAACACTGAAGCTTTCTTT.